The T cell receptor beta chain described here comes from a study of long-term antiretroviral therapy in people with HIV. Overall study: Sampling started about a decade before the 2015 immediate-ART recommendation.

Study findings and constraints: Diversity increased after ART yet remained lower than in transplant donor controls. Dominating the repertoire at all time points were the clones that expanded before ART. Controls exceeded HIV repertoires in CDR3 length range.

For this clone: The antigen is unknown.

Researchers report immunoSEQ v3.0 was run at survey level. The method was immunoSEQ multiplex PCR; TCRdb's version includes in-frame clones alone and lacks a portion of them. In the table there are 25,000 to 30,000 clones, around 84% of which are singletons. The CDR3 runs 15 residues. CDR1 and CDR2 from the germline V gene are SGHRS and YFSETQ. V was trimmed by 0 bases and J by 1 base, leaving 11 bases between them. The source material was unsorted PBMCs, sampled 0.8 years after starting antiretroviral therapy. The receptor comes from a woman in her twenties or thirties with HIV. The rearrangement uses TRBV5-1 and TRBJ2-7, with D possibly matching TRBD2 (7 bases). Here the CDR3 DNA reads TGCGCCAGCAGCTTGGTCGCGGGGGCGTCCTACGAGCAGTACTTC. Protein: CASSLVAGASYEQYF.